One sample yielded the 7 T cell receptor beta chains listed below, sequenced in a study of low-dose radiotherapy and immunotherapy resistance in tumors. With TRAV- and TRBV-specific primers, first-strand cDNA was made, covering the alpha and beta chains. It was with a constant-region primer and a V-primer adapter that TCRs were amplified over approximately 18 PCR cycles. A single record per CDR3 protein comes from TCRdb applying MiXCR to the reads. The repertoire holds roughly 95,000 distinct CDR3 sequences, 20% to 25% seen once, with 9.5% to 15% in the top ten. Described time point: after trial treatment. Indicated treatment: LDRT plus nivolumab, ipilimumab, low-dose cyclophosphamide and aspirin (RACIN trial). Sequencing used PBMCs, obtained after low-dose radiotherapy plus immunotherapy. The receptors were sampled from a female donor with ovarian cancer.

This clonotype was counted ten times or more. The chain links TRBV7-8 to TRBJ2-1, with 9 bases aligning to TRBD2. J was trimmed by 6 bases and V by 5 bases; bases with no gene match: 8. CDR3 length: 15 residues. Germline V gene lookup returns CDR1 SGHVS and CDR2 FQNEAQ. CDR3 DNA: TGTGCCAGCAGCCCTATAGCGGGAGTTGGCAATGAGCAGTTCTTC. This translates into CASSPIAGVGNEQFF.

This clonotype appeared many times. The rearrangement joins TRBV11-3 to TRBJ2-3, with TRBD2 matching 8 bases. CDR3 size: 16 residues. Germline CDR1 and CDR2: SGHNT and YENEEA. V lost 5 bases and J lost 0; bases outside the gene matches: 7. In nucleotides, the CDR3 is TGTGCCAGCAGCACCCGGGGACTAGGGAGCACAGATACGCAGTATTTT. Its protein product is CASSTRGLGSTDTQYF.

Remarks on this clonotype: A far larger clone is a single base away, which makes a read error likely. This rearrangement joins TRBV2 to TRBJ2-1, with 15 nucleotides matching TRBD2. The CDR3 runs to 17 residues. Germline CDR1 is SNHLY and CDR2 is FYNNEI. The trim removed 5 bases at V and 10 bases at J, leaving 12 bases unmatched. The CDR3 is CASSPPGLAGGPYEQFF. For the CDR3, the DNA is TGTGCCAGCAGTCCTCCAGGACTAGCGGGAGGGCCCTACGAGCAGTTCTTC.

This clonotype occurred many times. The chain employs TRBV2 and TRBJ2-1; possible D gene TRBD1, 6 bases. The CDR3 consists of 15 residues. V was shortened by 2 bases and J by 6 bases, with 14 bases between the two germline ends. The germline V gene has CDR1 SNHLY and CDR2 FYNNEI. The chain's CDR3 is CASSEMRGRANEQFF. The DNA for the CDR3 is TGTGCCAGCAGTGAAATGAGGGGGAGAGCCAATGAGCAGTTCTTC.

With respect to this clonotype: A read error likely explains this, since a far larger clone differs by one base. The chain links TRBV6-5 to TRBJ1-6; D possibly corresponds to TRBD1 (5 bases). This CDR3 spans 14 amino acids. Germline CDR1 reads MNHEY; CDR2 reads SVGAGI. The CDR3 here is CASSYRGGNSPLNF. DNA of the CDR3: TGTGCCAGCAGTTACAGGGGAGGTAATTCACCCCTCAACTTT.

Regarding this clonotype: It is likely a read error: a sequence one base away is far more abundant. The CDR3 DNA follows: TGTGCCAGCAGTGTTGCGCGGGGGGGAATTAATGAGCAGTACTTC. Translation: CASSVARGGINEQYF. This chain uses TRBV2 with TRBJ2-5; 9 bases match TRBD2. This CDR3 region has 15 residues. Germline V lookup: CDR1 SNHLY, CDR2 FYNNEI. Losses at the gene ends were 4 bases for V and 11 bases for J; bases not matched to a gene: 14. Using reference TRBV2 and TRBJ2-5 for the parts outside the CDR3, the full variable domain is EPEVTQTPSHQVTQMGQEVILRCVPISNHLYFYWYRQILGQKVEFLVSFYNNEISEKSEIFDDQFSVERPDGSNFTLKIRSTKLEDSAMYFCASSVARGGINEQYFGPGTRLLVL.

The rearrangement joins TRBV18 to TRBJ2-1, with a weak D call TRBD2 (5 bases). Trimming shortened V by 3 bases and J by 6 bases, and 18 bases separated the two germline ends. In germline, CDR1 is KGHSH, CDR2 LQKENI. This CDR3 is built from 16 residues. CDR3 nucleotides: TGTGCCAGCTCACCGGACGGACTCCGAGTGTTCAATGAGCAGTTCTTC. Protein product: CASSPDGLRVFNEQFF.